The 21 T cell receptor beta chains below come from one sample, sequenced in a study of regulatory T cells in long-lasting Graves disease. Indicated time point: persistent/refractory GD, antithyroid drugs over 5 years with positive TRAb. From PBMCs, RNA was extracted and then used to make the TCR library. Both iRepertoire HTBI primers and Arm-PCR of CDR3 regions were used to build the TCR beta libraries. Via MiXCR, TCRdb re-called the multiplex PCR reads, giving one row per CDR3 protein. Of around 400,000 distinct CDR3 sequences in the sample, 23% were seen once. The sample in question was peripheral blood mononuclear cells (PBMCs), obtained when the disease was refractory, from a patient treated with antithyroid drugs. The receptors derive from a female donor with Graves disease.

This clonotype occurred a few times. V and J are TRBV10-3 and TRBJ2-7; 9 bases map to TRBD1. With V trimmed by 2 bases and J by 3 bases, 2 bases remained unmatched. CDR3 length equals 14 residues. From germline, CDR1 is ENHRY and CDR2 SYGVKD. CDR3 in DNA: TGTGCCATCAGTGAGAAGACAGGGGGCTACGAGCAGTACTTC. It codes for CAISEKTGGYEQYF.

The chain recombines TRBV28 with TRBJ1-1; D call uncertain. V dropped 5 bases and J dropped 1 base, with 14 bases sitting between them. The germline CDR1 and CDR2 sequences are MDHEN and SYDVKM. This CDR3 contains 15 residues. CDR3 residues: CASSVPPWGNTEAFF. Written as DNA, the CDR3 is TGTGCCAGCAGTGTTCCCCCTTGGGGGAACACTGAAGCTTTCTTT.

Here the CDR3 reads CASSLGGAMGNQPQHF. CDR3 DNA: TGTGCCAGCAGTTTAGGGGGGGCCATGGGCAATCAGCCCCAGCATTTT. The V gene is TRBV12-3 or TRBV12-4, the J gene TRBJ1-5; D possibly corresponds to TRBD1 (6 bases). Trimming shortened V by 1 base and J by 2 bases, and 12 bases separated the two germline ends. The CDR3 consists of 16 residues.

Many counts were recorded for this clonotype. V gene TRBV6-2 or TRBV6-3 combines with J gene TRBJ2-7; D gene uncertain. The CDR3 contains 13 residues. Trimming left V 2 bases short and J 6 bases short, with 11 bases between. Per the germline V gene, CDR1 is MNHEY and CDR2 is SVGEGT. The CDR3 DNA follows: TGTGCCAGCAGTTACAGGTCCTCCGGCGAGCAGTACTTC. This codes for CASSYRSSGEQYF.

This chain links TRBV19 with TRBJ1-1; no reliable D call. The CDR3 length is 16 residues. The V end lost 5 bases, the J end lost 0 bases, and 16 bases lay between the germline ends. CDR1 is LNHDA, CDR2 SQIVND, per germline (reference sequence). DNA of the CDR3: TGTGCCAGTAGTGTTGTCTTGGGTTTGATGAACACTGAAGCTTTCTTT. It encodes CASSVVLGLMNTEAFF.

This clonotype has a count of ten or more. The genes are TRBV27 and TRBJ1-1; TRBD1 agrees at 9 bases. The CDR3 consists of 16 residues. V dropped 3 bases and J dropped 1; count of bases not matched to a gene: 6. Germline values: CDR1 MNHEY, CDR2 SMNVEV (reference sequence). CDR3 bases: TGTGCCAGCAGTTTTTTCGGACAGGGGCCGAACACTGAAGCTTTCTTT. It yields the protein CASSFFGQGPNTEAFF.

The chain uses TRBV27 and TRBJ2-2; D uncertain. With 1 base removed from V and 6 bases from J, the gap between germline ends came to 12 bases. Per the germline V gene, CDR1 is MNHEY and CDR2 is SMNVEV (reference sequence). The CDR3 extends over 15 amino acids. The CDR3 region is CASSLFRAPPGELFF. The CDR3 bases are TGTGCCAGCAGTTTATTCCGGGCCCCACCCGGGGAGCTGTTTTTT.

The V call is TRBV29-1, the J call TRBJ1-3; no reliable D call. CDR1 SQVTM and CDR2 ANQGSEA come from the germline V gene. V shed 4 bases and J shed 4 bases, with 8 bases lying between them. The CDR3 length is 12 residues. CDR3 protein: CSVVTNGNTIYF. The CDR3 nucleotides read TGCAGCGTTGTGACTAACGGAAACACCATATATTTT. Looking up the rest from reference TRBV29-1 and TRBJ1-3 gives the full variable domain: SAVISQKPSRDICQRGTSLTIQCQVDSQVTMMFWYRQQPGQSLTLIATANQGSEATYESGFVIDKFPISRPNLTFSTLTVSNMSPEDSSIYLCSVVTNGNTIYFGEGSWLTVV.

Concerning this clonotype: A much bigger clone sits one base away, suggesting this may be a read error. The genes are TRBV2 and TRBJ2-5; either TRBD1 or TRBD2 may fit D (6 bases each). V was trimmed by 4 bases and J by 7 bases, leaving 10 bases between them. This CDR3 has 12 residues. Germline CDR1 is SNHLY and CDR2 is FYNNEI. The CDR3 DNA reads as TGTGCCAGCAGTGTAAGGGGGGCGACCCAGTACTTC. It encodes CASSVRGATQYF.

This clonotype was seen at least ten times. The rearrangement links TRBV2 to TRBJ2-7; D unclear. V lost 8 bases to trimming and J lost 4 bases, with 18 bases between them. The CDR3 runs 14 residues. CDR1 is SNHLY, CDR2 FYNNEI, per germline. The CDR3 DNA follows: TGTGCCAGCTGTCCCGGGTTCCTCTTTTACGAGCAGTACTTC. Protein sequence: CASCPGFLFYEQYF. Combining the CDR3 with reference TRBV2 and TRBJ2-7 gives the whole variable domain EPEVTQTPSHQVTQMGQEVILRCVPISNHLYFYWYRQILGQKVEFLVSFYNNEISEKSEIFDDQFSVERPDGSNFTLKIRSTKLEDSAMYFCASCPGFLFYEQYFGPGTRLTVT.

This clonotype was observed many times. The V call is TRBV20-1, the J call TRBJ2-7; 9 bases agree with TRBD2. Germline V lookup: CDR1 DFQATT, CDR2 SNEGSKA (reference sequence). Trimming took 4 bases from V and 4 from J; bases not matched to a gene: 11. This CDR3 has 15 amino acids. This CDR3 reads CSATPSGKGGYEQYF. The CDR3 DNA sequence: TGCAGTGCTACCCCTAGCGGGAAGGGTGGGTACGAGCAGTACTTC.

The chain has TRBV3-1 and TRBJ2-7; 7 bases align to TRBD1. This CDR3 contains 12 residues. V was pared by 3 bases and J by 6 bases, with 2 bases of the junction left unmatched. Per the germline V gene, CDR1 is LGHDT and CDR2 is YNNKEL (reference sequence). The CDR3 DNA reads TGTGCCAGCAGCCAGAACAGGGGCGAGCAGTACTTC. Amino acid sequence: CASSQNRGEQYF.

The chain has TRBV6-2 or TRBV6-3 and TRBJ2-6; 9 bases are a match to TRBD1. Germline V lookup: CDR1 MNHEY, CDR2 SVGEGT. CDR3 length: 17 amino acids. With V trimmed by 7 bases and J by 0 bases, 7 bases remained unmatched. CDR3 DNA: TGTGCCAGCATAGGGACAGGGTTATCCTCTGGGGCCAACGTCCTGACTTTC. Protein sequence: CASIGTGLSSGANVLTF.

This clonotype turned up a few times. This CDR3 is CSVGESHYEQYF. The CDR3 coding sequence is TGCAGCGTTGGGGAAAGTCACTACGAGCAGTACTTC. The chain has TRBV29-1 and TRBJ2-7; D ambiguous. The V gene's germline CDR1 is SQVTM and CDR2 ANQGSEA. CDR3 size: 12 residues. V was shortened by 4 bases and J by 3 bases, with 10 bases between the two germline ends.

This clonotype appeared many times. The V gene is TRBV18, the J gene TRBJ2-5; possibly TRBD1 for D (6 bases). Germline V gene data show CDR1 as KGHSH and CDR2 as LQKENI. Trimming shortened V by 5 bases and J by 2 bases, and 6 bases separated the two germline ends. The CDR3 runs to 12 residues. CDR3 loop: CASSTGQETQYF. The DNA of the CDR3 is TGTGCCAGCTCAACAGGGCAAGAGACCCAGTACTTC.

This clonotype has just a few counts. This chain joins TRBV7-2 and TRBJ1-2; D gene unclear. V lost 5 bases and J lost 10, with 11 bases in between. This CDR3 has 11 residues. Germline V gives CDR1 SGHTA, CDR2 FQGNSA. The CDR3 DNA follows: TGTGCCAGCAGCGGCCTGGACGTCTACACCTTC. It translates to CASSGLDVYTF.

The V call is TRBV7-3, the J call TRBJ2-1; D call uncertain. Looked up from germline, CDR1 is SGHTA and CDR2 is FQGTGA. Trimming left V 5 bases short and J 0 bases short, with 14 bases between. This CDR3 has 16 residues. CDR3 nucleotides: TGTGCCAGCAGCCCCTGGACGGTAAGCTCCTACAATGAGCAGTTCTTC. Amino acid sequence: CASSPWTVSSYNEQFF.

In this sample, this clonotype turned up a few times. The chain carries TRBV20-1 and TRBJ1-5; D gene unclear. V shed 2 bases and J shed 8 bases, with 16 bases lying between them. The CDR3 is 14 residues long. Germline-derived CDR1 and CDR2 are DFQATT and SNEGSKA (reference sequence). CDR3 amino acids: CSARKEMPWEPQHF. The CDR3 region has the DNA TGCAGTGCTAGAAAAGAAATGCCTTGGGAGCCCCAGCATTTT.

This clonotype was counted at least ten times. The chain couples TRBV2 to TRBJ1-2; D unclear. CDR3 length: 13 amino acids. Trimming pared 6 bases from V and 3 bases from J, leaving 11 bases between. In germline, CDR1 is SNHLY, CDR2 FYNNEI. CDR3 amino acids: CASSLDGYYGYTF. The CDR3 DNA follows: TGTGCCAGCAGCCTCGACGGGTACTATGGCTACACCTTC.

This clonotype was seen more than once but under ten times. The chain carries TRBV7-2 and TRBJ2-7, with D possibly TRBD2 on 6 matching bases. V lost 5 bases and J 3 bases, leaving 14 bases between the germline ends. Germline V gene data show CDR1 as SGHTA and CDR2 as FQGNSA. The CDR3 sequence is 14 residues long. CDR3 in DNA: TGTGCCAGCAGCCCCACCCGACTAGTCTACGAGCAGTACTTC. Residues: CASSPTRLVYEQYF.

J is TRBJ2-6 and V is TRBV6-4; D unclear. The CDR3 runs 16 residues. Looked up from germline, CDR1 is MRHNA and CDR2 is SNTAGT. The ends were cut back, 5 bases at V and 0 bases at J, with 11 bases in the middle. In DNA form, the CDR3 reads TGTGCCAGCAGTTACGACACTTACTCTGGGGCCAACGTCCTGACTTTC. Its translation: CASSYDTYSGANVLTF.